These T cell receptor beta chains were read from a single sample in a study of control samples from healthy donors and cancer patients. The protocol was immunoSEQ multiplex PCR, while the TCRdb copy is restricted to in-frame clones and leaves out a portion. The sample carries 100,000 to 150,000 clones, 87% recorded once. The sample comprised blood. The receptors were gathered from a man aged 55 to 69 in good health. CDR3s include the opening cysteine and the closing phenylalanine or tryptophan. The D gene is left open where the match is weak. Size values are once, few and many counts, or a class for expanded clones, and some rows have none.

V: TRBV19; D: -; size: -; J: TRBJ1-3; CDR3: CASSWGPGNTIYF; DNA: TGTGCCAGTAGTTGGGGGCCTGGAAACACCATATATTTT
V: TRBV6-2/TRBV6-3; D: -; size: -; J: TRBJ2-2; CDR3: CASSYYVRGTGELFF; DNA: TGTGCCAGCAGTTACTACGTCCGTGGCACCGGGGAGCTGTTTTTT
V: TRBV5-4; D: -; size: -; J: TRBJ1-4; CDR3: CASPRATQAYEKLFF; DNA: TGTGCCAGTCCTCGGGCCACACAAGCCTATGAAAAACTGTTTTTT
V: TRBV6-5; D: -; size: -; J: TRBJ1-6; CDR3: CASSYEASGVSPLHF; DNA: TGTGCCAGCAGTTACGAGGCTTCTGGAGTTTCACCCCTCCACTTT
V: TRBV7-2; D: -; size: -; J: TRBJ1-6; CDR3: CASSLERDRTVSPLHF; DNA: TGTGCCAGCAGCTTAGAAAGGGATCGTACAGTTTCACCCCTCCACTTT
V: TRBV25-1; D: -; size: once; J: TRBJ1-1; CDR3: CASGAGGNTEAFF; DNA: TGTGCCAGCGGGGCCGGGGGAAACACTGAAGCTTTCTTT
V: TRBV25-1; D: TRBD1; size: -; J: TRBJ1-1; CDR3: CASSLHRGGSEAFF; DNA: TGTGCCAGCAGTTTACACAGGGGAGGGTCTGAAGCTTTCTTT
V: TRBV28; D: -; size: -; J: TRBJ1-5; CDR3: CASSELNQPQHF; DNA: TGTGCCAGCAGCGAACTCAATCAGCCCCAGCATTTT
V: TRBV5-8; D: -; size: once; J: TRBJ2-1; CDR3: CASSLLYGSVNEQFF; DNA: TGTGCCAGCAGCTTACTGTACGGGTCAGTCAATGAGCAGTTCTTC
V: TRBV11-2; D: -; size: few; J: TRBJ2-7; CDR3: CASSLVQGLREQYF; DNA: TGTGCCAGCAGCTTAGTTCAGGGTCTGCGAGAGCAGTACTTC
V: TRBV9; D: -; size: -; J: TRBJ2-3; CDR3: CASSRQNGWLVRSTDTQYF; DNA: TGTGCCAGCAGCCGTCAAAACGGATGGTTGGTTCGCAGCACAGATACGCAGTATTTT
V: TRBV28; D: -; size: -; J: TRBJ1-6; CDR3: CASSTGSTSPLHF; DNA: TGTGCCAGCAGTACAGGGAGTACGTCCCCCCTCCACTTT
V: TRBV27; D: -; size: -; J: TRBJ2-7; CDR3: CASSPRTGRDYEQYF; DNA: TGTGCCAGCAGTCCCCGGACAGGGAGGGACTACGAGCAGTACTTC
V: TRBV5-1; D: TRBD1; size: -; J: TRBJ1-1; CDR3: CASSKRQGAGGGTEAFF; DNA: TGCGCCAGCAGCAAGAGGCAGGGGGCAGGGGGCGGGACTGAAGCTTTCTTT
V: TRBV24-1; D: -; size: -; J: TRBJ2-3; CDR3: CATSDDRPNTDTQYF; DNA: TGTGCCACCAGCGACGACAGGCCGAACACAGATACGCAGTATTTT
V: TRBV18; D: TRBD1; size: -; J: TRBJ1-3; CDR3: CASAQGDASGNTIYF; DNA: TGTGCCAGCGCCCAGGGGGACGCATCTGGAAACACCATATATTTT
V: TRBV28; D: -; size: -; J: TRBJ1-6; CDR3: CASSQPLVGLHF; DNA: TGTGCCAGCAGTCAGCCCCTAGTGGGCCTCCACTTT
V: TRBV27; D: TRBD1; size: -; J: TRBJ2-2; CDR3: CASSSPGTGVPGELFF; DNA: TGTGCCAGCAGTTCCCCCGGGACAGGGGTGCCCGGGGAGCTGTTTTTT
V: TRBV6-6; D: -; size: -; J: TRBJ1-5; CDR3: CASSYLNSNQPQHF; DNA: TGTGCCAGCAGTTACCTTAATAGCAATCAGCCCCAGCATTTT
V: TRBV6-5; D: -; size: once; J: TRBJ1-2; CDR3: CASRPNRDNYGYTF; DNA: TGTGCCAGCAGACCAAACAGGGATAACTATGGCTACACCTTC
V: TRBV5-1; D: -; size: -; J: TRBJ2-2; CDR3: CASSLGSLASNTGELFF; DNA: TGCGCCAGCAGCTTGGGATCCCTAGCGAGCAACACCGGGGAGCTGTTTTTT
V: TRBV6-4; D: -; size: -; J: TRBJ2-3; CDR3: CASSDGGFDTQYF; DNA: TGTGCCAGCAGTGACGGCGGTTTCGATACGCAGTATTTT
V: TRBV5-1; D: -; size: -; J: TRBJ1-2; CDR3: CASSLAGLNGYTF; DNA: TGCGCCAGCAGCTTGGCCGGTCTGAACGGCTACACCTTC
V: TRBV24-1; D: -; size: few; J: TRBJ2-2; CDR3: CATSGTGTIATGELFF; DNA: TGTGCCACCAGCGGAACCGGGACAATCGCCACCGGGGAGCTGTTTTTT
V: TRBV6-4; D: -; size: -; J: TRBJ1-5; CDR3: CASTRGKKGSRVHQPQHF; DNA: TGTGCCAGCACGCGGGGGAAAAAGGGGAGTAGGGTCCATCAGCCCCAGCATTTT
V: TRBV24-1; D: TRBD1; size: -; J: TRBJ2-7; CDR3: CATSRGTGPIPYEQYF; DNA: TGTGCCACCAGCAGGGGGACAGGTCCTATCCCCTACGAGCAGTACTTC
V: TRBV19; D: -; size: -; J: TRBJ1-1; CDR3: CASTLGARGDTEAFF; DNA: TGTGCCAGTACTCTAGGGGCCAGGGGAGACACTGAAGCTTTCTTT
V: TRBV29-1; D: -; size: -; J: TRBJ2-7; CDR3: CSVEQTRYEQYF; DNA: TGCAGCGTCGAGCAGACACGCTACGAGCAGTACTTC
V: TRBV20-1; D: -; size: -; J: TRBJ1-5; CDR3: CSASPGTDVEPQHF; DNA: TGCAGTGCTAGTCCCGGGACGGACGTAGAGCCCCAGCATTTT
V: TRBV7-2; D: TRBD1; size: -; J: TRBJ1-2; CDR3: CASSTRWDSGGYTF; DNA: TGTGCCAGCAGCACGAGGTGGGACAGTGGTGGCTACACCTTC
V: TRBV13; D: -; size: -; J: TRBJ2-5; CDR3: CASRTQGTQETQYF; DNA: TGTGCCAGTAGGACCCAGGGGACACAAGAGACCCAGTACTTC
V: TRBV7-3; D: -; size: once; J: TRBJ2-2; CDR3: CASSLAGTLNTGELFF; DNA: TGTGCCAGCAGCTTGGCCGGGACTTTGAACACCGGGGAGCTGTTTTTT
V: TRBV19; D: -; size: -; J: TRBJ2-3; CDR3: CASSPLRQNRNTQYF; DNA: TGTGCCAGTAGTCCCTTAAGACAGAACAGAAATACGCAGTATTTT
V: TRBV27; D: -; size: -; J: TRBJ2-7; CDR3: CASSFDGGYEQYF; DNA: TGTGCCAGCAGTTTTGACGGCGGCTACGAGCAGTACTTC
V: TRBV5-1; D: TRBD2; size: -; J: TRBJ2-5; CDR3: CASSRSGSQETQYF; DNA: TGCGCCAGCAGCCGAAGCGGGAGCCAAGAGACCCAGTACTTC
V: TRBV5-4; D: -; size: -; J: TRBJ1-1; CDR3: CASSPPGAGGTEAFF; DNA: TGTGCCAGCAGCCCACCAGGGGCGGGAGGAACTGAAGCTTTCTTT
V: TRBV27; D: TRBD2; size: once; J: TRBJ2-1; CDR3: CASSLPGLAINEQFF; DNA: TGTGCCAGCAGTTTACCGGGACTAGCGATTAATGAGCAGTTCTTC
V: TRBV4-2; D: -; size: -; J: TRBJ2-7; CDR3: CASSQDRGRTNYEQYF; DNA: TGTGCCAGCAGCCAAGACAGGGGCCGTACGAACTACGAGCAGTACTTC
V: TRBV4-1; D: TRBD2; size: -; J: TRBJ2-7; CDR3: CASSLGLAVGYEQYF; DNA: TGCGCCAGCAGCCTCGGACTAGCGGTGGGCTACGAGCAGTACTTC
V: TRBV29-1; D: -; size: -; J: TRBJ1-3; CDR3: CSAEEGNTIYF; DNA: TGCAGCGCCGAAGAAGGAAACACCATATATTTT
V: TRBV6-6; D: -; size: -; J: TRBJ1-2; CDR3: CASSYGAGRNYGYTF; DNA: TGTGCCAGCAGTTACGGAGCGGGACGGAACTATGGCTACACCTTC
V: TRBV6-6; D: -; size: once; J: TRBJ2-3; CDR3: CASSRVGRATSTDTQYF; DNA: TGTGCCAGCAGTCGGGTCGGCAGGGCAACTAGCACAGATACGCAGTATTTT
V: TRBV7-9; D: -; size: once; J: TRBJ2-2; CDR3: CAGGPGRGRWTGELFF; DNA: TGTGCCGGAGGCCCGGGCAGGGGTCGATGGACCGGGGAGCTGTTTTTT
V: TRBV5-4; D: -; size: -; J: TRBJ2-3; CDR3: CASTLRATGTDTQYF; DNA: TGTGCCAGCACCTTGAGGGCCACTGGCACAGATACGCAGTATTTT
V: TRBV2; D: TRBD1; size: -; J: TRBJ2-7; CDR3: CASSEAGTGGYEQYF; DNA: TGTGCCAGCAGTGAAGCGGGGACAGGGGGCTACGAGCAGTACTTC